One sample yielded the 19 T cell receptor beta chains listed below, sequenced in a study of tissue T cells after allogeneic stem cell transplantation. Assay: immunoSEQ multiplex PCR; the TCRdb copy retains only in-frame clones and omits some. The sample contains about 4,900 clones, approximately 47% of which appear only once. Time point defined: mouse harvest day 14 after allogeneic transplant. Tail vein injection delivered 10^7 T-cell-depleted bone marrow cells and 10^6 splenic CD5+ T cells. The sample consisted of gut tissue. These receptors were collected from a female BALB/c mouse given C57BL/6 T cells with graft-versus-host disease after an allogeneic hematopoietic cell transplant.

Note on this clone: Gene and germline names: mouse. The DNA ends 1 residue before the CDR3 does, and the rest of the CDR3 is filled in from the germline J gene. This chain links TRBV12-2 with TRBJ2-7, with TRBD1 matching over 10 bases. Per the germline V gene, CDR1 is SGHLS and CDR2 is HYDKME. There are 13 residues in the CDR3. After removal of 3 bases from V and 5 bases from J, the junction contained 3 bases not matched to a gene. The CDR3 DNA, read in part, is TGTGCCAGCTCTAGGGACAGGGGAGATGAACAGTAC. Residues: CASSRDRGDEQY. The whole CDR3 is CASSRDRGDEQYF. Based on the CDR3 plus reference TRBV12-2 and TRBJ2-7, the full variable domain is NSGVVQSPRYIIKGKGERSILKCIPISGHLSVAWYQQTQGQELKFFIQHYDKMERDKGNLPSRFSVQQFDDYHSEMNMSALELEDSAVYFCASSRDRGDEQYFGPGTRLTVL.

The table lists this clone with a few counts. Genes here carry mouse names. The sequenced fragment ends 1 residue before the CDR3 boundary, so the rest is inferred from the germline J gene. J is TRBJ2-7 and V is TRBV23; the table names TRBD1, a call not compared with the DNA. This CDR3 is built from 14 residues. Germline CDR1 is KGHTA and CDR2 is FQNQQP. CDR3 region: CSSSKGTGGYEQYF. The sequenced part of the CDR3 DNA is TGCTCCAGCAGTAAGGGGACAGGGGGCTATGAACAGTAC.

This clone ranks as medium-sized (0.01 to 0.1%). Gene names follow the mouse nomenclature. The read ends 1 residue early relative to the CDR3; the germline J gene fills the gap. J is TRBJ2-2 and V is TRBV13-2, with 14 positions matching TRBD2. This CDR3 has 18 residues. Germline-derived CDR1 and CDR2 are NNHNN and SYGAGS (reference sequence). Unmatched junction bases numbered 6, after V lost 2 bases and J lost 3 bases. CDR3 sequence: CASGDRDWGGADTGQLYF. The part of the CDR3 DNA that was read is TGTGCCAGCGGTGACCGGGACTGGGGGGGCGCCGACACCGGGCAGCTCTAC.

This clone is medium-sized. Germline and genes here are mouse. Partial CDR3 DNA: TGTGCCAGCTCTCTCGATAGGGCAGAAACGCTGTAT. Translated, it gives CASSLDRAETLY. The full CDR3 reads CASSLDRAETLYF. This rearrangement joins TRBV12-1 to TRBJ2-3; D unclear. The CDR3 end is not reached by the read, which stops 1 residue before it; the germline J gene fills it in. Germline V gene data show CDR1 as SGHSN and CDR2 as HYEKVE. This CDR3 is 13 amino acids long. Trimming left V 0 bases short and J 3 bases short, with 6 bases between. Together with reference TRBV12-1 and TRBJ2-3, the CDR3 gives the full variable domain: DSGVVQSPRHIIKEKGGRSVLTCIPISGHSNVVWYQQTLGKELKFLIQHYEKVERDKGFLPSRFSVQQFDDYHSEMNMSALELEDSAMYFCASSLDRAETLYFGSGTRLTVL.

As for this clone: The gene names given are mouse names. The read comes to an end 1 residue before the CDR3 does, leaving the germline J gene to fill in the end. The chain joins TRBV12-2 to TRBJ2-3; 9 bases are a match to TRBD1. This CDR3 has 15 residues. CDR1 is SGHLS, CDR2 HYDKME, per germline. With V trimmed by 0 bases and J by 0 bases, 0 bases remained unmatched. Here the CDR3 reads CASSLGTGSAETLYF. Incomplete CDR3 DNA: TGTGCCAGCTCTCTCGGGACAGGGAGTGCAGAAACGCTGTAT.

A remark on this clone: Gene names are mouse gene names. Sequencing ends 1 residue short of the CDR3 end; the germline J gene provides the rest. V gene TRBV26 combines with J gene TRBJ2-2, with D uncertain. The V end lost 2 bases, the J end lost 0 bases, and 7 bases lay between the germline ends. CDR3 length: 15 amino acids. Germline CDR1 is KGHPV and CDR2 is FQNQEV (reference sequence). The part of the CDR3 DNA that was read is TGTGCCAGCAGTCTGACGGCAGCAAACACCGGGCAGCTCTAC. This gives the protein CASSLTAANTGQLY. The whole CDR3 protein reads CASSLTAANTGQLYF.

There are a few counts of this clone. Genes and germline come from the mouse. The observed sequence ends 1 residue before the CDR3 terminus, with the missing tail filled in from the germline J gene. V gene TRBV13-1 combines with J gene TRBJ2-7; 10 nucleotides match TRBD2. Germline V gene data show CDR1 as NSHNY and CDR2 as SYGAGN. The CDR3 contains 14 residues. Trimming cost V 4 bases and J 2 bases; bases outside gene matches: 3. CDR3 DNA, as far as it was read: TGTGCCAGCAGTACCGGGACTGGGGCCTATGAACAGTAC. As protein: CASSTGTGAYEQY. The CDR3 in its entirety is CASSTGTGAYEQYF.

Turning to this clone: Gene and germline names: mouse. The observed sequence ends 1 residue before the CDR3 terminus, with the missing tail filled in from the germline J gene. The V and J genes are TRBV13-3 and TRBJ2-5; D is perhaps TRBD2 (6 bases). CDR3 length: 14 amino acids. Between the trimmed V and J ends, which lost 3 bases and 1 base, there was a span of 9 bases. CDR1 is NNHDY, CDR2 SYVADS, per germline. The DNA read from the CDR3 is TGTGCCAGCAGTGCCGGGACTTACCAAGACACCCAGTAC. Translating it yields CASSAGTYQDTQY. In full, the CDR3 reads CASSAGTYQDTQYF.

By share of the sample, this clone is medium-sized (0.01 to 0.1%). The gene names given are mouse names. The CDR3 goes on 1 residue after the read ends, and that part is filled in from the germline J gene. The rearrangement uses TRBV31 and TRBJ2-3; 7 nucleotides align to TRBD2. Losses at the gene ends were 0 bases for V and 5 bases for J; bases not matched to a gene: 2. Per germline, CDR1 GKSSPN and CDR2 SITVG. This CDR3 spans 13 amino acids. The CDR3 region is CAWSLNWGETLYF. Partial CDR3 DNA: TGTGCCTGGAGTCTGAACTGGGGAGAAACGCTGTAT. Full variable domain (missing parts from reference TRBV31 and TRBJ2-3): AQTIHQWPVAEIKAVGSPLSLGCTIKGKSSPNLYWYWQATGGTLQQLFYSITVGQVESVVQLNLSASRPKDDQFILSTEKLLLSHSGFYLCAWSLNWGETLYFGSGTRLTVL.

The sample holds a few counts of this clone. Gene names are the mouse ones. The CDR3 end is not reached by the read, which stops 1 residue before it; the germline J gene fills it in. The V gene is TRBV26, the J gene TRBJ1-1, with D tentatively TRBD1 (6 bases). V was pared by 3 bases and J by 1 base, with 6 bases between. The CDR3 contains 13 residues. From germline, CDR1 is KGHPV and CDR2 FQNQEV (reference sequence). The CDR3 is CASSLQGNTEVFF. The CDR3 bases that were read are TGTGCCAGCAGTCTACAGGGAAACACAGAAGTCTTC. The full variable domain, completed using reference TRBV26 and TRBJ1-1, is NSKVIQTPRYLVKGQGQKAKMRCIPEKGHPVVFWYQQNKNNEFKFLINFQNQEVLQQIDMTEKRFSAECPSNSPCSLEIQSSEAGDSALYLCASSLQGNTEVFFGKGTRLTVV.

About this clone: These gene names are mouse names. The CDR3 goes on 1 residue after the read ends, and that part is filled in from the germline J gene. The V gene is TRBV13-1, the J gene TRBJ2-1; 11 bases agree with TRBD2. Germline CDR1 reads NSHNY; CDR2 reads SYGAGN. There are 17 residues in the CDR3. V dropped 0 bases and J dropped 1; count of bases not matched to a gene: 3. The covered CDR3 bases are TGTGCCAGCAGTGATGCGGGGGACTGGGGGAACTATGCTGAGCAGTTC. This encodes CASSDAGDWGNYAEQF. The whole CDR3 reads CASSDAGDWGNYAEQFF.

With regard to this clone: The gene symbols are mouse symbols. Coverage ceases 1 residue before the CDR3 finishes, and the germline J gene fills in the end. This chain joins TRBV12-2 and TRBJ1-4; D gene uncertain. V gave up 2 bases and J gave up 0 bases, with 6 bases separating them. The CDR3 covers 14 residues. Germline lookup yields CDR1 SGHLS and CDR2 HYDKME. CDR3 DNA (partial): TGTGCCAGCTCTCAGGACTTTTCCAACGAAAGATTATTT. This codes for CASSQDFSNERLF. The full-length CDR3 reads as CASSQDFSNERLFF.

For this clone: Gene names and germline refer to mouse. The read ends 1 residue early relative to the CDR3; the germline J gene fills the gap. This chain joins TRBV19 and TRBJ2-5, with 11 bases identical to TRBD2. The CDR3 is made up of 15 amino acids. V trimming: 5 bases; J trimming: 0 bases; junction bases outside the gene matches: 2. In germline, CDR1 is FNHDT, CDR2 SITEND (reference sequence). CDR3 region: CASRRLGGNQDTQYF. The sequenced part of the CDR3 DNA is TGTGCCAGCAGAAGACTGGGGGGGAACCAAGACACCCAGTAC.

This clone is medium-sized (0.01 to 0.1%) within its sample. Here the gene names and germline are mouse. CDR3 loop: CASSFDIYAEQFF. Partial CDR3 DNA: TGTGCAAGCAGCTTCGACATCTATGCTGAGCAGTTC. The genes are TRBV16 and TRBJ2-1; no definite D call. The CDR3 end falls 1 residue outside the read, so it is completed with the germline J gene. The CDR3 is made up of 13 amino acids. V was pared by 3 bases and J by 3 bases, with 6 bases between. CDR1 SGHSA and CDR2 FRNQAP come from the germline V gene.

This clone was observed a handful of times. Germline and genes here are mouse. The read finishes 1 residue shy of the CDR3 end, and the germline J gene is used to complete it. The V and J genes are TRBV26 and TRBJ2-7; the match to TRBD1 covers 9 bases. Germline V gives CDR1 KGHPV, CDR2 FQNQEV (reference sequence). Trimming at V came to 3 bases and at J to 5 bases, leaving 5 bases not matched to a gene. The CDR3 runs 14 residues. This CDR3 reads CASSLRDRVHEQYF. CDR3 bases read: TGTGCCAGCAGTCTAAGGGACAGGGTCCATGAACAGTAC.

Of note for this clone: The gene names given are mouse names. The read terminates 1 residue before the CDR3 end, so the remaining end is supplied by the germline J gene. This chain uses TRBV19 with TRBJ1-3; 9 bases line up with TRBD1. The CDR3 loop spans 14 amino acids. J gave up 3 bases and V 6 bases, and 4 bases lay outside the gene matches. Germline loops: CDR1 FNHDT, CDR2 SITEND (reference sequence). Incomplete CDR3 DNA: TGTGCCAGCACCTCGGACAGGGGTGGAAATACGCTCTAT. Amino acids: CASTSDRGGNTLY. The complete CDR3 protein is CASTSDRGGNTLYF.

Concerning this clone itself: Each gene name is a mouse one. The read terminates 1 residue ahead of where the CDR3 ends, so the germline J gene completes it. The chain links TRBV3 to TRBJ1-3, with 11 bases fitting TRBD1. Germline V lookup: CDR1 SNHLY, CDR2 FYNGKV (reference sequence). This CDR3 comprises 15 residues. Trimming removed 5 bases from V and 3 bases from J; junction bases left unmatched: 3. The CDR3 reads CASSLGQGGGNTLYF. The CDR3 DNA, read in part, is TGTGCCAGCAGCCTGGGACAGGGGGGTGGAAATACGCTCTAT.

Remarks on this clone: The genes are named according to mouse. The sequenced CDR3 bases are TGTGCCAGCAGTCTGGTAACATCAAACACAGAAGTCTTC. As protein: CASSLVTSNTEVF. The whole CDR3 protein is CASSLVTSNTEVFF. V is TRBV26 and J is TRBJ1-1; D unresolved. The read stops 1 residue short of the end of the CDR3; the missing end is completed from the germline J gene. CDR1 is KGHPV and CDR2 is FQNQEV in the germline V gene (reference sequence). The germline V and J ends were trimmed by 2 bases and 0 bases, with 7 bases remaining between them. This CDR3 contains 14 residues.

By proportion, this clone is medium-sized. The genes are named according to mouse. The read is 1 residue too short to cover the CDR3 end, so that end is filled in from the germline J gene. The V call is TRBV19, the J call TRBJ2-2; D is ambiguous. Looked up from germline, CDR1 is FNHDT and CDR2 is SITEND (reference sequence). CDR3 length equals 13 residues. The V gene lost 3 bases and the J gene lost 0 bases, with 3 bases spanning the gap. CDR3 sequence: CASSTANTGQLYF. Partial CDR3 DNA: TGTGCCAGCAGTACAGCAAACACCGGGCAGCTCTAC.